Following are 10 T cell receptor beta chains from one sample sequenced in a study of T cell changes during pregnancy in multiple sclerosis. Repertoires were generated with immunoSEQ multiplex PCR, while TCRdb's copy carries only in-frame clones and drops some. This table has 55,000 to 85,000 clones, approximately 94% appearing once. The sequencing used peripheral blood, collected in the third trimester of pregnancy. Source of these receptors: a female donor with multiple sclerosis, enrolled in a pregnancy study.

The chain joins TRBV30 to TRBJ1-2; D is unclear. Trimming removed 1 base from V and 4 bases from J, with 7 bases in between. CDR1 and CDR2 (germline): GTSNPN, SVGIG (reference sequence). CDR3 length: 12 amino acids. The chain's CDR3 is CAWSGGSYGYTF. CDR3 nucleotides: TGTGCCTGGAGTGGAGGGTCCTATGGCTACACCTTC.

This chain uses TRBV19 with TRBJ1-2; 9 nucleotides match TRBD1. Unmatched junction bases numbered 5, after V lost 5 bases and J lost 1 base. This CDR3 is built from 15 residues. Germline V lookup: CDR1 LNHDA, CDR2 SQIVND (reference sequence). In DNA form, the CDR3 reads TGTGCCAGTAGTTTGACAGGGGGTAGTAACTATGGCTACACCTTC. It is translated as CASSLTGGSNYGYTF. The entire variable domain, with the rest obtained from reference TRBV19 and TRBJ1-2, is as follows: DGGITQSPKYLFRKEGQNVTLSCEQNLNHDAMYWYRQDPGQGLRLIYYSQIVNDFQKGDIAEGYSVSREKKESFPLTVTSAQKNPTAFYLCASSLTGGSNYGYTFGSGTRLTVV.

The rearrangement links TRBV5-4 to TRBJ1-1, with TRBD1 matching 9 bases. CDR3 length: 16 residues. Per the germline V gene, CDR1 is SGHNT and CDR2 is YYREEE (reference sequence). Trimming cost V 4 bases and J 4 bases; bases outside gene matches: 11. CDR3 residues: CASSDPGQGSGTEAFF. As DNA, the CDR3 is TGTGCCAGCAGCGACCCGGGACAGGGATCGGGCACTGAAGCTTTCTTT.

The CDR3 is CASSTPGTPYEQYF. As DNA, the CDR3 is TGTGCCAGTAGTACGCCAGGGACACCTTACGAGCAGTACTTC. The chain combines TRBV19 with TRBJ2-7; TRBD1 is a possible D gene (6 bases). Germline CDR1 LNHDA, CDR2 SQIVND (reference sequence). Between the trimmed V and J ends, which lost 4 bases and 4 bases, there was a span of 14 bases. This CDR3 has 14 amino acids. The full variable domain, with the rest looked up from reference TRBV19 and TRBJ2-7, is DGGITQSPKYLFRKEGQNVTLSCEQNLNHDAMYWYRQDPGQGLRLIYYSQIVNDFQKGDIAEGYSVSREKKESFPLTVTSAQKNPTAFYLCASSTPGTPYEQYFGPGTRLTVT.

V usage is TRBV7-3 and J usage is TRBJ1-2; 8 bases match TRBD1. This CDR3 has 15 residues. Germline V gene sequence: CDR1 SGHTA, CDR2 FQGTGA. Trimming cost V 5 bases and J 0 bases; bases outside gene matches: 5. CDR3 nucleotides: TGTGCCAGCAGCCTCACAGGGGGTCCTAACTATGGCTACACCTTC. Protein: CASSLTGGPNYGYTF.

The rearrangement links TRBV7-6 to TRBJ2-2; no clear D gene. The CDR3 loop spans 14 amino acids. The V gene lost 5 bases and the J gene lost 0 bases, with 7 bases spanning the gap. Germline values: CDR1 SGHVS, CDR2 FNYEAQ. The CDR3 sequence: CASSMFTNTGELFF. The CDR3 nucleotides are TGTGCCAGCAGCATGTTTACGAACACCGGGGAGCTGTTTTTT.

The chain has TRBV18 and TRBJ2-7, with D possibly being TRBD1 (5 bases). Germline-derived CDR1 and CDR2 are KGHSH and LQKENI. Between the trimmed V and J ends, which lost 2 bases and 2 bases, there was a span of 10 bases. The CDR3 spans 14 residues. The CDR3 coding sequence is TGTGCCAGCTCACCAGGGGCTGAGCCCTACGAGCAGTACTTC. It yields the protein CASSPGAEPYEQYF.

The genes are TRBV15 and TRBJ2-7; D uncertain. V was cut by 0 bases and J by 3 bases, with 3 bases left in between. Germline V gene data show CDR1 as LNHNV and CDR2 as YYDKDF (reference sequence). The CDR3 extends over 12 amino acids. CDR3 amino acids: CATSRDSYEQYF. CDR3 bases: TGTGCCACCAGCAGAGATAGCTACGAGCAGTACTTC. Looking up the rest from reference TRBV15 and TRBJ2-7 gives the full variable domain: DAMVIQNPRYQVTQFGKPVTLSCSQTLNHNVMYWYQQKSSQAPKLLFHYYDKDFNNEADTPDNFQSRRPNTSFCFLDIRSPGLGDTAMYLCATSRDSYEQYFGPGTRLTVT.

The V and J genes are TRBV19 and TRBJ2-7; D may be TRBD1 (5 bases). The CDR3 loop spans 13 amino acids. V was cut by 5 bases and J by 0 bases, with 8 bases left in between. From germline, CDR1 is LNHDA and CDR2 SQIVND (reference sequence). The CDR3 sequence is CASSPGPSYEQYF. As DNA, the CDR3 is TGTGCCAGTAGTCCAGGGCCCTCCTACGAGCAGTACTTC.

V usage is TRBV11-2 and J usage is TRBJ1-1, with a possible D match to TRBD1 (5 bases). Per germline, CDR1 SGHAT and CDR2 FQNNGV. The CDR3 runs 14 residues. The V end lost 5 bases, the J end lost 4 bases, and 14 bases lay between the germline ends. CDR3 sequence reads: CASSLRAMGTEAFF. The CDR3 DNA reads TGTGCCAGCAGCCTCAGGGCTATGGGCACTGAAGCTTTCTTT.